The 7 T cell receptor beta chains given below trace back to one sample, sequenced in a study of T cell changes during pregnancy in multiple sclerosis. Only in-frame clones appear in the TCRdb table, and some are missing; sequencing was by immunoSEQ multiplex PCR. The data hold approximately 70,000 clones, with 91% observed a single time. The source material was peripheral blood, sampled in the third trimester of pregnancy. These TCRs come from a female donor in good health, enrolled as a control in a pregnancy study.

This clone was counted a single time. The J gene is TRBJ1-6, the V gene TRBV27, with D possibly TRBD1 on 5 matching bases. This CDR3 is 14 amino acids long. Germline values: CDR1 MNHEY, CDR2 SMNVEV (reference sequence). Deletions cut 5 bases from V and 9 bases from J, with 14 bases between. CDR3 sequence: CASSVARTGSPLHF. The CDR3 DNA reads as TGTGCCAGCAGTGTGGCAAGAACAGGTTCACCCCTCCACTTT.

The chain has TRBV18 and TRBJ2-7; 9 bases fit TRBD1. Trimming at V came to 3 bases and at J to 3 bases, leaving 0 bases not matched to a gene. Germline assignment: CDR1 KGHSH and CDR2 LQKENI. The CDR3 length is 13 residues. The CDR3, as DNA: TGTGCCAGCTCACCGACAGGGGGCTACGAGCAGTACTTC. Its protein is CASSPTGGYEQYF. Complete variable domain (other parts from reference TRBV18 and TRBJ2-7): NAGVMQNPRHLVRRRGQEARLRCSPMKGHSHVYWYRQLPEEGLKFMVYLQKENIIDESGMPKERFSAEFPKEGPSILRIQQVVRGDSAAYFCASSPTGGYEQYFGPGTRLTVT.

The chain joins TRBV7-9 to TRBJ2-3; TRBD1 agrees at 7 bases. After removal of 0 bases from V and 3 bases from J, the junction contained 3 bases not matched to a gene. CDR1 and CDR2 from the germline V gene are SEHNR and FQNEAQ (reference sequence). The CDR3 is made up of 15 amino acids. CDR3 coding DNA: TGTGCCAGCAGCTTAGCGGCAGGGGGAACAGATACGCAGTATTTT. Translating gives CASSLAAGGTDTQYF.

This chain connects TRBV27 to TRBJ2-7; 7 positions agree with TRBD2. The CDR3 loop spans 15 amino acids. The trim removed 3 bases at V and 2 bases at J, leaving 7 bases unmatched. Germline CDR1 reads MNHEY; CDR2 reads SMNVEV (reference sequence). CDR3 nucleotide sequence: TGTGCCAGCAGTTTCCTGGGGGAGGGCCCCTACGAGCAGTACTTC. This encodes CASSFLGEGPYEQYF.

This clone occurred a few times. The rearrangement links TRBV7-9 to TRBJ2-1; no reliable D call. The CDR3 is made up of 11 amino acids. Germline V lookup: CDR1 SEHNR, CDR2 FQNEAQ (reference sequence). V was pared by 5 bases and J by 8 bases, with 7 bases between. The CDR3 here is CASSRSYEQFF. The DNA of the CDR3 is TGTGCCAGCAGCCGGAGTTATGAGCAGTTCTTC.

As concerns this clone: The junction departs from germline at one end; a sequencing error may be responsible. The chain couples TRBV14 to TRBJ2-7, with D possibly being TRBD2 (7 bases). The germline gives CDR1 SGHDN, CDR2 FVKESK. The CDR3 is made up of 13 amino acids. CDR3 sequence reads: CASSRSGGRGANF. The DNA of the CDR3 is TGTGCCAGCAGCCGATCGGGTGGCCGGGGGGCAAACTTC.

This chain links TRBV6-1 with TRBJ2-1; D is unresolved. CDR1 is MNHNS, CDR2 SASEGT, per germline. V was shortened by 1 base and J by 3 bases, with 7 bases between the two germline ends. The CDR3 contains 14 residues. DNA for the CDR3: TGTGCCAGCAGTGAAGGCGGTATCTACAATGAGCAGTTCTTC. It yields the protein CASSEGGIYNEQFF.